This T cell receptor (beta chain) came from a study of cytomegalovirus exposure and HLA in healthy donors. Notes on the study in general: Cytomegalovirus association was listed for about 160 TCR beta chains. In vitro assays verified that a few CMV-associated chains recognized CMV antigens specifically.

V lost 5 bases, J lost 6 bases, and 19 bases lay in between. Germline V gene sequence: CDR1 MDHEN, CDR2 SYDVKM. There are 15 residues in the CDR3. The approximately 120-subject validation cohort, separate from the roughly 700-subject first cohort, included the donors. Clones were read by immunoSEQ multiplex PCR, and TCRdb kept only the in-frame ones, dropping some. The data hold under 200,000 clones, with about 90% observed a single time. This clone was counted once. Its antigen is as yet unknown. The chain couples TRBV28 to TRBJ1-2; possible D gene TRBD1, 6 bases. The sample taken for sequencing was PBMCs. The TCR comes from a woman under 30 in good health and CMV-seropositive. In DNA form, the CDR3 reads TGTGCCAGCAGTCCACAGGGAGAGGGTCGGGATGGCTACACCTTC. Its protein is CASSPQGEGRDGYTF.